This T cell receptor (beta chain) came from a study of cytomegalovirus exposure and HLA in healthy donors (dated by TCRdb to 2016 to 2017). In the study overall: An earlier analysis of approximately 640 of the donors reported approximately 290 Gb of sequence data and some 100 million unique TCR beta sequences from about 179 million T cells. About 320 gigabases of sequencing data and tens of millions of unique TCR sequences were included in an early release covering 500 to 750 HLA-typed donors. Of the approximately 400 genotyped donors, about 80% fell in the genetic ancestry cluster associated with self-reported Caucasian donors. The study was designed to test whether signatures of past pathogen exposure could be identified by cataloging public T cell receptors. The study profiled the T cell repertoires of fewer than 850 subjects by immunosequencing and related them to cytomegalovirus serostatus. Besides the first cohort of hundreds of subjects, a separate validation cohort made up of about 120 different subjects was used. High-throughput TCR immunosequencing, statistical association of individual TCRs with disease status, and machine learning were combined to predict cytomegalovirus infection status. To study patterns of TCR occurrence, a later analysis re-analyzed previously published TCR beta repertoires from just over 650 donors and added high-resolution HLA genotyping. Rather than using new phenotypic data, the later analysis identified candidate immune exposures from TCR beta sequences and from how often those sequences occurred across donors. An earlier analysis of 500 to 750 of the donors applied high-throughput TCR beta sequencing to assess whether each TCR beta V gene segment acted as functional or pseudogenic. Donor age, sex, ethnicity and CMV serostatus were collected together with the repertoire data. A later genetic analysis took genome-wide SNP genotypes for 398 of the 666 donors and used that subset as a discovery cohort. All discovery cohort repertoires had been generated using a single sequencing platform. Both class I and class II loci were covered by HLA typing, at four-digit resolution. The number of typed donors differed by locus: about 620-630 for A, B, C, DRB1 and DQB1; 500 to 550 for DQA1; some 610 for DPA1; and some 430 for DPB1. Roughly five DR-DQ haplotypes were handled as single units for association and clustering, since linkage in the cohort was strong. Among 300 to 500 genotyped donors of the cohort, an average of approximately 200,000 unique TCR beta nucleotide sequences was sequenced per donor, of which about 18% were non-productive.

The germline ends are 11 bases apart after V is trimmed by 4 bases and J by 10 bases. The germline V gene specifies MNHGY as CDR1 and SVAAGI as CDR2. The CDR3 measures 13 amino acids from cysteine to phenylalanine. Left in the record is the CDR3 DNA by itself, 39 bases read in frame from the first base. Summary of the overall study and its limitations: A later analysis found that most CMV-associated TCR beta chains appeared HLA-restricted, with HLA associations seemingly driven largely by CMV exposure. A later analysis associated approximately 17,000 TCR beta sequences with specific HLA alleles at a false discovery rate of 0.05. An earlier analysis of approximately 500 of the donors showed that most TCR beta V segments appeared in productive rearrangements either about 87% or about 30% of the time, which broadly matched IMGT annotations. Linkage disequilibrium might explain the correlated functional status among segregating V segments, but an unknown experimental factor could not be excluded. While some public TCRs were present in many individuals, most TCR sequences turned up only very rarely across donors. A cluster of highly shared sequence variants was judged likely to represent a technical artifact of the sequencing pipeline. Because counts were too low, fewer than 20 rarely observed V segments, including chromosome 9 orphons, were excluded from the earlier analysis of 587 of the donors. Because the 87-base-pair reads could not distinguish some IMGT-functional V segments, including TRBV6-2 and TRBV6-3, those segments were excluded. In vitro tests confirmed that three of the cytomegalovirus-associated TCR beta chains recognize cytomegalovirus antigens. The presence/absence analyses assumed that sequencing depth was roughly uniform across donors, and that assumption may not be true. HLA typing was unavailable for some donors at each locus, so association tests used only the typed subset. A later genetic analysis associated a missense DCLRE1C variant with V-gene and J-gene trimming of TCR beta chains, and an independent cohort replicated the association. In a later analysis, TCR association rates were found to vary across HLA loci, with the most associated TCRs seen for DRB1 alleles and the fewest for HLA-C alleles. The classifier was reported to diagnose cytomegalovirus status with high specificity and sensitivity in both the original and validation cohorts. In this cohort, only TCR beta chains were sequenced, and detectable features were limited by the absence of alpha or paired-chain data. Compared with equally common non-associated chains, HLA-associated TCR beta chains in a later analysis were more clonally expanded and had lower generation probabilities. The authors suggested that the approach could potentially be extended to other disease states and immunological phenotypes. A further reported finding was that TCR beta sequences accurately predicted the HLA-A and HLA-B alleles for most subjects in the first cohort. A total of 150 to 200 TCR beta chains were listed by the study as associated with cytomegalovirus. Several of the top co-occurrence clusters appeared to be linked to parvovirus B19, influenza, CMV and Epstein-Barr virus, according to a later analysis. The only immune exposure information available for the cohort was CMV serostatus. When HLA alleles, especially DR and DQ, strongly co-occurred, TCR associations were difficult to assign to individual alleles. According to a later genetic analysis, donors in an Asian-associated ancestry cluster had fewer N-insertions in productive TCRs than the approximately 710-donor mean.

As for this clone: Its antigen has not been determined. No much larger clone exists at a distance of one base, and base qualities are not known.

To prepare the library, the immunoSEQ multiplex PCR assay was applied. For the multiplex PCR, a mixture combining 60 forward primers for TCR Vbeta segments and 13 reverse primers for TCR Jbeta segments was used. The CDR3 region of rearranged TCR beta genes was amplified from genomic DNA by a multiplex PCR assay. The Illumina HiSeq System was used to sequence the amplified TCR beta libraries as 87-base-pair reads. From the authors' description of their analysis: A later analysis counted approximately 84 million unique TCR beta chains across the 700 or so repertoires, and around 9.9 million of these chains were shared by at least two donors. A nearest-neighbor algorithm error-corrected the raw reads and collapsed the reads into unique sequences, merging closely related sequences to remove PCR and sequencing errors. CDR3 sequences were aligned to IMGT reference sequences to assign V, D and J gene segments. For a sequence to be retained, a match of at least six nucleotides was required to both a V gene segment and a J gene segment. Rearrangements were called productive when the CDR3 lacked stop codons and stayed in frame with V and J; all others were non-productive. Following IMGT convention, CDR3 was defined as the stretch from the second conserved V-encoded cysteine to the conserved J-encoded phenylalanine. In an earlier analysis of more than 550 of the donors, sequences lacking an unambiguous match to a single V gene segment were excluded. An earlier analysis of a few hundred of the donors classified V segments as functional when productive rearrangements were above 56.7% and as segregating when the standard deviation between donors was above 5%. To diagnose cytomegalovirus status from the catalog of TCR beta chain sequences, a statistical classification framework was built. V and J gene assignment, in a later analysis, came from comparing TCR nucleotide sequences with IMGT/GENE-DB human TR gene sequences. A later analysis assigned CDR3 sequences and most-parsimonious VDJ recombination scenarios with the TCRdist pipeline. A later analysis defined each TCR beta chain by its CDR3 amino acid sequence plus V-gene family, and excluded reads lacking a unique V-gene family. As a way to deal with suspected cross-contamination and a sequencing artifact, a later analysis dropped roughly 620 nucleotide sequences that were highly shared and had low generation probability. A later analysis calculated a clonal expansion index for each public chain from normalized within-repertoire ranks of inferred template counts. In a later analysis, generation probabilities were computed with a VDJ recombination model fitted to out-of-frame rearrangements, and the resulting probabilities were checked against IGoR. In a later analysis, TCR-TCR, TCR-HLA and TCR-CMV co-occurrence was scored with hypergeometric tests, and a repertoire-size bias correction was applied to TCR pairs. False discovery rates were estimated in a later analysis by permuting HLA or CMV assignments 20 times. A later analysis grouped co-occurring TCRs with DBSCAN, adding TCRdist sequence similarity when clustering within HLA-allele-positive subsets. Repertoires with fewer than 30,000 or more than 120,000 public chains, plus five repertoires with anomalous nucleotide sharing, were excluded from co-occurrence clustering. The table was pulled from immuneACCESS by TCRdb, which kept in-frame rearrangements only. Such tables lose some clones; where checked, under half of the loss comes from unresolved V genes, and the rest has no known cause. Clonal size and the V and J genes are those of that table, whereas D and trimming came from the DNA. This sample has under 200,000 clones in its table, and less than 85% of those were observed once. The ten largest clones represent roughly 1.4% of the sample.

In total, approximately 690 healthy bone marrow donors made up the cohort. At the time of sampling, every cohort member was nominally healthy, though immune exposures that went unrecorded were likely present. The donor tested CMV seronegative and was one of the 352 seronegative cohort members. A peripheral blood sample was provided by each donor, and peripheral blood mononuclear cells were used for TCR beta sequencing. The Qiagen DNeasy Blood Extraction Kit was used to extract genomic DNA from the blood cell samples. This clonotype was sampled from a man aged 55 to 69 in good health and CMV-seronegative. Recombination connected TRBV6-9 to TRBJ1-6, and TRBD1 may be the D gene, going by 6 matching bases. Sequences were obtained from PBMCs. The nucleotide sequence reads TGTGCCAGCAGTTCAGGGGAAGAATCACCCCTCCACTTT. It encodes CASSSGEESPLHF.